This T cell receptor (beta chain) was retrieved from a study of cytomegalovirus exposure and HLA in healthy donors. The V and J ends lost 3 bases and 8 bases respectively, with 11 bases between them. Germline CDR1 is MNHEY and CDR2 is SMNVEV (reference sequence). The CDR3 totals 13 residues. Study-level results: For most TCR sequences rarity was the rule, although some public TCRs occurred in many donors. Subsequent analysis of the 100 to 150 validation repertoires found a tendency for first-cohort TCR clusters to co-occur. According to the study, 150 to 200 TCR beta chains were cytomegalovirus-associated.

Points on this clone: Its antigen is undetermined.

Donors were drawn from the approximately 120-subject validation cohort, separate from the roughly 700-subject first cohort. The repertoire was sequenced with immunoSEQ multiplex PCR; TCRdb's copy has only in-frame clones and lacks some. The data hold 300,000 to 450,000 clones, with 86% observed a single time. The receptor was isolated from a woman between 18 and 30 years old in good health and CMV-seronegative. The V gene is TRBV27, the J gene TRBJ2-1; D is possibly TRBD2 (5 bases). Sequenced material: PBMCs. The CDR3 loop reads CASSFTSVDEQFF. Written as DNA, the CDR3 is TGTGCCAGCAGTTTTACTAGTGTTGATGAGCAGTTCTTC.